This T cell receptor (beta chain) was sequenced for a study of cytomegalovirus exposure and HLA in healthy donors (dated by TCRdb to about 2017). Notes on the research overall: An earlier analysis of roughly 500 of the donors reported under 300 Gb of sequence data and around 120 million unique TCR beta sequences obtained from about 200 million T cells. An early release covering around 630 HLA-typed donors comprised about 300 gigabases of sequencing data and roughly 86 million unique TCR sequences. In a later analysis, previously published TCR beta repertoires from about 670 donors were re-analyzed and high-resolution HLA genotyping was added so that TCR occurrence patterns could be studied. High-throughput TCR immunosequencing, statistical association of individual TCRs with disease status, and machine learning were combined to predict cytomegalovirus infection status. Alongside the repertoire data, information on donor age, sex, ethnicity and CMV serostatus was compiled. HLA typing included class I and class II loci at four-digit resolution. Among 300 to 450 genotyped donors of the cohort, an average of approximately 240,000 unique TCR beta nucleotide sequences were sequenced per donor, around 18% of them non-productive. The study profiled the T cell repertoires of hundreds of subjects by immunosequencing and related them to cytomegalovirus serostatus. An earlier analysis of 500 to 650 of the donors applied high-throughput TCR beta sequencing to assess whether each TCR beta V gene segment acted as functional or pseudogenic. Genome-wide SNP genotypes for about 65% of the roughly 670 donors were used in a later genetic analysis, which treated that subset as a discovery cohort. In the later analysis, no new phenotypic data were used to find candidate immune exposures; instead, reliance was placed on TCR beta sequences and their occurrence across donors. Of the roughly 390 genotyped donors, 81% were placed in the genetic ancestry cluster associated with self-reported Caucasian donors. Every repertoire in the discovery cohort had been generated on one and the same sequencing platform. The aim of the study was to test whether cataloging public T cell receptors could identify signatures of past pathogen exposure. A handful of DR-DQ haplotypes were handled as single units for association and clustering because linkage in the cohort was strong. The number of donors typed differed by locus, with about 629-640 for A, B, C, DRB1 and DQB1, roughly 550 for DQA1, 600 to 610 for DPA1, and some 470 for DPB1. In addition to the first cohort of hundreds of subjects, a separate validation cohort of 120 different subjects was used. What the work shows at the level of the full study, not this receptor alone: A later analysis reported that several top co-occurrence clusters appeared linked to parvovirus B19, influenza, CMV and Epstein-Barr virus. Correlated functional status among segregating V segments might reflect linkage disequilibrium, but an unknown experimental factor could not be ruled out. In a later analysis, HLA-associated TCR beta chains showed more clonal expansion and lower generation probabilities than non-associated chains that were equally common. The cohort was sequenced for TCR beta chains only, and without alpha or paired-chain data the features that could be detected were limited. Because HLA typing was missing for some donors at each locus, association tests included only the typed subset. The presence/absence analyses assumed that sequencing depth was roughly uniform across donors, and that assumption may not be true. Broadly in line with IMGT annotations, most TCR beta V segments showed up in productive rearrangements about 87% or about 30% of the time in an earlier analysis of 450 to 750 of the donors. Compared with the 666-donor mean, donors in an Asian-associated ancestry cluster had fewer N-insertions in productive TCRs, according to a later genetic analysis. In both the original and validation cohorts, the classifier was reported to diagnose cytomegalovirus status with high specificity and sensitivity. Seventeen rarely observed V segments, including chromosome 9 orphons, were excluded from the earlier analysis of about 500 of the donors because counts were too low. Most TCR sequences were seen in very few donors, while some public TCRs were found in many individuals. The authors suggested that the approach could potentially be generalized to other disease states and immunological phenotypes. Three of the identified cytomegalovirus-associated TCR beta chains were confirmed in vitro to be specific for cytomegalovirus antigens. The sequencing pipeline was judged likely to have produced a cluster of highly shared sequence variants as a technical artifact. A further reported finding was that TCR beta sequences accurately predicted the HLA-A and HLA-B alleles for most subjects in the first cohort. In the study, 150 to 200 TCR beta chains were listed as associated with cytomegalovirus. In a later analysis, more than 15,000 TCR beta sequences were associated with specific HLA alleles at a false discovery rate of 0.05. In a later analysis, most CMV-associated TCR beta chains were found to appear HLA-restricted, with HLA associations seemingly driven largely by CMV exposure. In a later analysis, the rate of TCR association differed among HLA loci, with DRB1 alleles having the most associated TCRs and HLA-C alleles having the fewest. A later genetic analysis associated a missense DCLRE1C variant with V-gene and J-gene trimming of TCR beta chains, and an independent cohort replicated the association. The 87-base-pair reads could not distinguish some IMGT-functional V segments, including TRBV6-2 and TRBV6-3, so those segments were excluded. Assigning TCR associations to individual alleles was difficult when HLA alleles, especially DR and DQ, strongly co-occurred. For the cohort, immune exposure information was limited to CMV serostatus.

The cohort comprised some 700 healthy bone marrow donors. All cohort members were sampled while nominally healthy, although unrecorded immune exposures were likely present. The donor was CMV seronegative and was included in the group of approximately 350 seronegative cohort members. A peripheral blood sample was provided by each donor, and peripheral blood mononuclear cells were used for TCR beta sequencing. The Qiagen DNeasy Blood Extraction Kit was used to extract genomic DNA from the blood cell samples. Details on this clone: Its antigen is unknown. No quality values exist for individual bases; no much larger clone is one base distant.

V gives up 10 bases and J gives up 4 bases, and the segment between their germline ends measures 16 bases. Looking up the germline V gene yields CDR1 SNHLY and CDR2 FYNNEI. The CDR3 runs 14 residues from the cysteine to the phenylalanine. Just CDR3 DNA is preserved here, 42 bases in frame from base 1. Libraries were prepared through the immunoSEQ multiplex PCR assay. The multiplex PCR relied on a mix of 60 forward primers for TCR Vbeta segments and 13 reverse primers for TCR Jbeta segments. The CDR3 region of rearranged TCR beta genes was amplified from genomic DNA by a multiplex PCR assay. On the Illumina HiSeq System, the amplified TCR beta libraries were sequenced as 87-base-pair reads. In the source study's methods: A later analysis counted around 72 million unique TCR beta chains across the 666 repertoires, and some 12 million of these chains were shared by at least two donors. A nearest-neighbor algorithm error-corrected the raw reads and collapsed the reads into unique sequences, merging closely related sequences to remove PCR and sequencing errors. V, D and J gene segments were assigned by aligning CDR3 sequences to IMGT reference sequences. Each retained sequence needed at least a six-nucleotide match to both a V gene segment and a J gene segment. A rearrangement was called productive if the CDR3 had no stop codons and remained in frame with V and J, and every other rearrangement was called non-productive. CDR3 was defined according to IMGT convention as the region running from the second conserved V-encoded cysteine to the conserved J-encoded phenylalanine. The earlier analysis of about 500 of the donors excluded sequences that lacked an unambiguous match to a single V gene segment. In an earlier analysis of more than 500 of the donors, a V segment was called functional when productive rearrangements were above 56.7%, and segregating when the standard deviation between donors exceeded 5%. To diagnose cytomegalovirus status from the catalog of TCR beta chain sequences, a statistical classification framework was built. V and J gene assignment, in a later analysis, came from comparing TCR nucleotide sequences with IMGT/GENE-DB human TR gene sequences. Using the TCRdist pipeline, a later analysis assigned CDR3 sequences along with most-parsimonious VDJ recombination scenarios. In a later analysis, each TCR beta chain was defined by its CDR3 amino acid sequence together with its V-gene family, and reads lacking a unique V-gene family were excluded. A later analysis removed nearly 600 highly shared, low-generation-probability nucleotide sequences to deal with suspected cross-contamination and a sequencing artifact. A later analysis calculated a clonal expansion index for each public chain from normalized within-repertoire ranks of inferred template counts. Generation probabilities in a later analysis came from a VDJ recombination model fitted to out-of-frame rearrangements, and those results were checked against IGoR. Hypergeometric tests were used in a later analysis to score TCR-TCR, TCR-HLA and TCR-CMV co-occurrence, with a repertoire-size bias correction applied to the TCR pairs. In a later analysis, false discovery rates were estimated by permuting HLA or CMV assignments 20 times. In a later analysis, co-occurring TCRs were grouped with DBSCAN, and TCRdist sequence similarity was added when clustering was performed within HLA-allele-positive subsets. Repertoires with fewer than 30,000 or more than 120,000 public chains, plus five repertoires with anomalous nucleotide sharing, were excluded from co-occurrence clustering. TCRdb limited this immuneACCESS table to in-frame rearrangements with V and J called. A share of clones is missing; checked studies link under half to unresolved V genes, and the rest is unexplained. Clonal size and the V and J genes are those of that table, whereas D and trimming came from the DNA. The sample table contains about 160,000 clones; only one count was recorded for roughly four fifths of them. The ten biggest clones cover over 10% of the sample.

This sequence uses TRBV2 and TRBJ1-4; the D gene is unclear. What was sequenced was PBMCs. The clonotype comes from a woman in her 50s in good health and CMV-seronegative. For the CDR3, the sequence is CATSGRPLNEKLFF. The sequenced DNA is TGTGCCACCTCTGGCCGCCCTCTTAATGAAAAACTGTTTTTT.